This entry is about one T cell receptor beta chain. Its antigen is not known. CDR3 size: 11 residues. The germline CDR1 and CDR2 sequences are DFQATT and SNEGSKA (reference sequence). The V and J ends lost 5 bases and 5 bases respectively, with 9 bases between them. PCR employed 60 Vbeta and 13 Jbeta primers. Using immunoSEQ multiplex PCR, the repertoire was profiled, and TCRdb retains in-frame clones only, with some absent. The table records about 140,000 clones, approximately 79% of them present only once. This sample was taken from a study of cytomegalovirus exposure and HLA in healthy donors. Study-wide background: Ancestry clustering placed 70% to 85% of a few hundred genotyped donors in the Caucasian-associated cluster.

General observations from the study: In a later analysis, specific HLA alleles were associated with approximately 16,000 TCR beta sequences at a 0.05 false discovery rate. V- and J-gene trimming of TCR beta was linked (in a later analysis) to a missense DCLRE1C variant.

This receptor was taken from a man between 35 and 55 years old in good health and CMV-seropositive. The chain links TRBV20-1 to TRBJ1-1; possible D gene TRBD1, 6 bases. The sample was PBMCs. CDR3 sequence reads: CSAPTGTEAFF. In DNA form, the CDR3 reads TGCAGTGCTCCGACAGGAACTGAAGCTTTCTTT.